This T cell receptor beta chain stems from a study of CXCR3-negative and CXCR3-positive naive CD8 T cells. CDR1 is SGHDN and CDR2 is FVKESK in the germline V gene. This CDR3 region has 12 residues. In the case of this clonotype: What it binds is unknown.

Preparation of TRB cDNA libraries relied on 5' RACE carrying UMI labels. TCRdb reanalyzed the 5' RACE reads, giving one entry per CDR3 protein sequence and no DNA. Its listing shows 56,000 or so distinct CDR3 sequences. Notes on the study in general: Similar TRBV-TRBJ usage was seen in naive cells (both CXCR3-negative and CXCR3-positive), but memory cells differed.

The chain joins TRBV14 to TRBJ2-2. The sample taken for sequencing was memory CD8+ T cells from blood. The source is a human donor in good health. Some clones in this sample may be carry-over from other donors' samples. This CDR3 is CASSQDSGELFF.